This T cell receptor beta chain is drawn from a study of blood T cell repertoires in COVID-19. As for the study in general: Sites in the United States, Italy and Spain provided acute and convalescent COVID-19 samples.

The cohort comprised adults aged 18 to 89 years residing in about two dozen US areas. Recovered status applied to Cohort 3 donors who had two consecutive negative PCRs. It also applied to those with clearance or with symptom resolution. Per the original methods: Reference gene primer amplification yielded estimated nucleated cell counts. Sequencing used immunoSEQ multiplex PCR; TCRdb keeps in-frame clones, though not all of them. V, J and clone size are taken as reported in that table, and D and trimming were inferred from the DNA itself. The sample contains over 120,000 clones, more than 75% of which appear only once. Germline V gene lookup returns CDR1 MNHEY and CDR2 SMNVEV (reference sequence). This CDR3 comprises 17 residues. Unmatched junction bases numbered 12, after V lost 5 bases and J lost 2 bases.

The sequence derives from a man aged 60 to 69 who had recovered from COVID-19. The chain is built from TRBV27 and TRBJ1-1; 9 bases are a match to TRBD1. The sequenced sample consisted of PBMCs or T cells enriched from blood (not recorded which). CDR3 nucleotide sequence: TGTGCCAGCAGTCCCTCCTACAGGGGGCGTCGAAACACTGAAGCTTTCTTT. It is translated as CASSPSYRGRRNTEAFF.